This TCR beta chain came from a study of blood T cells in healthy people across ages. It was with a sample-barcoded 5' primer and a J-beta primer mix that a second PCR of roughly 6 to 12 cycles was run. One entry per CDR3 protein, called by TCRdb with MiXCR from the 5' RACE reads. The top ten hold under 8% of the sample, which has more than 1,400,000 distinct CDR3 sequences, roughly 40% seen once. This CDR3 has 14 amino acids. Germline CDR1 and CDR2: MGHRA and YSYEKL. The V end was cut by 1 base, the J end by 4 bases, with 9 bases between. Donor samples were obtained from healthy Caucasian individuals from Russia, aged roughly 6 to 90.

The V gene is TRBV4-1, the J gene TRBJ2-3; D gene unclear. The sample was blood. The sequence was collected from a woman between 18 and 30 years old in good health. The CDR3 loop is CASSQAVRADTQYF. The CDR3 nucleotides are TGCGCCAGCAGCCAAGCGGTCCGCGCAGATACGCAGTATTTT.